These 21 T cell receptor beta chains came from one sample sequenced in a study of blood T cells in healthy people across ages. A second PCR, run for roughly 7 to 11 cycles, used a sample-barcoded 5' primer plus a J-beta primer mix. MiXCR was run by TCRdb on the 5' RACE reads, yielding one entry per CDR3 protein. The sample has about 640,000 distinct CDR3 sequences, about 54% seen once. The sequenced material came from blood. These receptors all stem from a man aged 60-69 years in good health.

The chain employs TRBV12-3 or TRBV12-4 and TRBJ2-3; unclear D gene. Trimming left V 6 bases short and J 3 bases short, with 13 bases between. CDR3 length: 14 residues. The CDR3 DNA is TGTGCCAGCAGCACAGTCTTTGGGACAGATACGCAGTATTTT. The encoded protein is CASSTVFGTDTQYF.

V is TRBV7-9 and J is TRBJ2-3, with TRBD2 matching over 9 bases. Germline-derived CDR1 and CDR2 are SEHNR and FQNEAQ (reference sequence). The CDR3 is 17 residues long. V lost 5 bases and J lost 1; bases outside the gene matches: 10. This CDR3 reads CASSRNPSGVGTDTQYF. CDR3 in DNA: TGTGCCAGCAGCCGGAACCCTAGCGGGGTGGGCACAGATACGCAGTATTTT.

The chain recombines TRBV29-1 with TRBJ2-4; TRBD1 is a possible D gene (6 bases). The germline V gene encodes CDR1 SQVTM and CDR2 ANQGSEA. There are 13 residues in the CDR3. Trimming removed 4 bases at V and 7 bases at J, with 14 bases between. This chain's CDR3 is CSVGGGVGNIQYF. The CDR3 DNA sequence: TGCAGCGTTGGAGGGGGAGTTGGGAACATTCAGTACTTC. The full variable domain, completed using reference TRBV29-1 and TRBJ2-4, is SAVISQKPSRDICQRGTSLTIQCQVDSQVTMMFWYRQQPGQSLTLIATANQGSEATYESGFVIDKFPISRPNLTFSTLTVSNMSPEDSSIYLCSVGGGVGNIQYFGAGTRLSVL.

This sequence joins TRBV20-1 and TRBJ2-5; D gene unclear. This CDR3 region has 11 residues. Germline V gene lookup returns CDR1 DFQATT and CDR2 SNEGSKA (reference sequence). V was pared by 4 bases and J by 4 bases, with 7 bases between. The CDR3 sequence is CSATIAETQYF. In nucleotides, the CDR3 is TGCAGTGCTACGATTGCAGAGACCCAGTACTTC.

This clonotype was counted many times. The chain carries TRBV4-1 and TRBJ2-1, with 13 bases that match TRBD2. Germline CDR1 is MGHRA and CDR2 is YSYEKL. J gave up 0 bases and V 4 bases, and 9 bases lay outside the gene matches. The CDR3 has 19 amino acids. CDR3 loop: CASSRGPGLAGSSYNEQFF. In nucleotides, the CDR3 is TGCGCCAGCAGCCGGGGCCCGGGACTAGCGGGGAGCTCCTACAATGAGCAGTTCTTC.

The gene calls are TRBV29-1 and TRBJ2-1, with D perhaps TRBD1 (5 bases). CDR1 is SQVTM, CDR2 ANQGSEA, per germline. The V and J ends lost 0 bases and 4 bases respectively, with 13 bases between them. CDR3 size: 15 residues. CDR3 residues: CSVEDLQGRYNEQFF. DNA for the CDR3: TGCAGCGTTGAAGATCTTCAGGGCAGGTACAATGAGCAGTTCTTC.

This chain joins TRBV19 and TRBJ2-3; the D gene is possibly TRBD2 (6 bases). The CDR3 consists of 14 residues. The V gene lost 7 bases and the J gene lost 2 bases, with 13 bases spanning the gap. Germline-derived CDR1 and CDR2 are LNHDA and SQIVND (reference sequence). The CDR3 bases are TGTGCCAGTAAGGAGGGGACCAACACAGATACGCAGTATTTT. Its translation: CASKEGTNTDTQYF.

The CDR3 DNA follows: TGCGCCAGCAGCCAAGAGGTACAGGGGCCCAAAAACATTCAGTACTTC. It encodes CASSQEVQGPKNIQYF. The chain employs TRBV4-1 and TRBJ2-4; 7 nucleotides match TRBD1. CDR3 size: 16 residues. Germline CDR1 reads MGHRA; CDR2 reads YSYEKL. With 0 bases clipped from V and 2 bases from J, the junction kept 4 bases outside the gene matches.

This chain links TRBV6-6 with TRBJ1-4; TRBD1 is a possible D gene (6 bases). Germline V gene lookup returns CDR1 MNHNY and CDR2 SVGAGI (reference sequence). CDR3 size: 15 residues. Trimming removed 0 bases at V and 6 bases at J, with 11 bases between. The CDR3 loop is CASSYSPGADEKLFF. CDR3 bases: TGTGCCAGCAGTTACTCACCGGGGGCTGATGAAAAACTGTTTTTT.

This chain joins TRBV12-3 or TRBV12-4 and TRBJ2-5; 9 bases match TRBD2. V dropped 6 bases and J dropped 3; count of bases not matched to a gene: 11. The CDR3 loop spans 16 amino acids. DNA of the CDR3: TGTGCCAGCAGCTTGGCCCGGACTAGCGTTAAAGAGACCCAGTACTTC. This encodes CASSLARTSVKETQYF.

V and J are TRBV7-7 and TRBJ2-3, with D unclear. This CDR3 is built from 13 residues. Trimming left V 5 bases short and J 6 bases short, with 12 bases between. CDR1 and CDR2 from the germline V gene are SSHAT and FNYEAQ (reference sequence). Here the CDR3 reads CASSVQAGDTQYF. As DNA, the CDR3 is TGTGCCAGCAGCGTTCAGGCCGGGGATACGCAGTATTTT.

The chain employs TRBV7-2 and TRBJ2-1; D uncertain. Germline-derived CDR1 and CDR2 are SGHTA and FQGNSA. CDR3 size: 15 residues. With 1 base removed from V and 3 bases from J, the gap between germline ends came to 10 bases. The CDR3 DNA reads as TGTGCCAGCAGCTTAGAATTGGCTAGCTACAATGAGCAGTTCTTC. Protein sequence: CASSLELASYNEQFF.

Here the CDR3 reads CASSTQSLAETQYF. Written as DNA, the CDR3 is TGTGCCAGCAGTACCCAATCGCTAGCAGAGACCCAGTACTTC. The rearrangement links TRBV5-4 to TRBJ2-5; a possible D gene is TRBD2 (5 bases). V was shortened by 5 bases and J by 4 bases, with 15 bases between the two germline ends. Germline V gene data show CDR1 as SGHNT and CDR2 as YYREEE (reference sequence). This CDR3 is 14 amino acids long. Full variable domain (rest looked up from reference TRBV5-4 and TRBJ2-5): ETGVTQSPTHLIKTRGQQVTLRCSSQSGHNTVSWYQQALGQGPQFIFQYYREEENGRGNFPPRFSGLQFPNYSSELNVNALELDDSALYLCASSTQSLAETQYFGPGTRLLVL.

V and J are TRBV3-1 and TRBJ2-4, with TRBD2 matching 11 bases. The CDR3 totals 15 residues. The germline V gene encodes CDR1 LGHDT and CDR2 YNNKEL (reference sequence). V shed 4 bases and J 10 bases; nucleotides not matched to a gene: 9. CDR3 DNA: TGTGCCAGCAGCCCGCTAGCGGGGGGCGATGGGATTCAGTACTTC. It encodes CASSPLAGGDGIQYF.

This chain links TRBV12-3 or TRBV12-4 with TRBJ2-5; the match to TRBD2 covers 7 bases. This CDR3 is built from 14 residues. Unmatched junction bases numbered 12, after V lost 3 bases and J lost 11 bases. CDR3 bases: TGTGCCAGCAGTTTGGTGGGGGGGGTACGGGAGCAGTACTTC. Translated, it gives CASSLVGGVREQYF.

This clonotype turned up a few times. CDR3 DNA: TGTGCCAGCAGCCAAACAGGGCTCTGGAACTATGGCTACACCTTC. As protein: CASSQTGLWNYGYTF. The chain carries TRBV4-2 and TRBJ1-2; D might be TRBD1 (6 bases). Germline CDR1 LGHNA, CDR2 YNFKEQ. V was trimmed by 2 bases and J by 2 bases, leaving 12 bases between them. The CDR3 length is 15 residues.

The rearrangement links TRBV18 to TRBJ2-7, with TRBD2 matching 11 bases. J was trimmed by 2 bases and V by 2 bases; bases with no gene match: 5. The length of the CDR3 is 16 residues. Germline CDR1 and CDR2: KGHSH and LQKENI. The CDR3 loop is CASSPFSSGGPYEQYF. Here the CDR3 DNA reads TGTGCCAGCTCACCATTTTCTAGCGGGGGGCCCTACGAGCAGTACTTC.

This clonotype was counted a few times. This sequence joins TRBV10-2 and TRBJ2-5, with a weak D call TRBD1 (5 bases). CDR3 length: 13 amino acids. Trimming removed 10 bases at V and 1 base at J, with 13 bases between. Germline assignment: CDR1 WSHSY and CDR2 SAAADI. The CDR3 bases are TGCGCCACCCGACAGCAACCCCAAGAGACCCAGTACTTC. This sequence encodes CATRQQPQETQYF.

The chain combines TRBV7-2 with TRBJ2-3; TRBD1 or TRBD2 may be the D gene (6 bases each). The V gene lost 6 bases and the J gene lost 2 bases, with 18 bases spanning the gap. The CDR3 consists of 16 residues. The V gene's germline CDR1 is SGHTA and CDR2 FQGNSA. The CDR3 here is CASRSGGTAFTDTQYF. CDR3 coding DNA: TGTGCCAGCAGGTCCGGGGGCACCGCTTTCACAGATACGCAGTATTTT. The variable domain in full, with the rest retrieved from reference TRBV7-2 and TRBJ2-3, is GAGVSQSPSNKVTEKGKDVELRCDPISGHTALYWYRQSLGQGLEFLIYFQGNSAPDKSGLPSDRFSAERTGGSVSTLTIQRTQQEDSAVYLCASRSGGTAFTDTQYFGPGTRLTVL.

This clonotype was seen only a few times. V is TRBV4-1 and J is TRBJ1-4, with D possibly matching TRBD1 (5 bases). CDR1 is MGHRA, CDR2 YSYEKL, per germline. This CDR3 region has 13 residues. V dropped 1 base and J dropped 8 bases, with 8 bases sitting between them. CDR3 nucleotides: TGCGCCAGCAGCCAAGGGGGCTGGGAAAAACTGTTTTTT. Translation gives CASSQGGWEKLFF.

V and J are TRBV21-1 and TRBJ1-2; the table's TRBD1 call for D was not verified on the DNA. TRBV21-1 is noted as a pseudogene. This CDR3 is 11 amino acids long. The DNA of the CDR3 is TGTGCCGAAAAGGGGCGCTATGGCTACACCTTC. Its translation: CAEKGRYGYTF.